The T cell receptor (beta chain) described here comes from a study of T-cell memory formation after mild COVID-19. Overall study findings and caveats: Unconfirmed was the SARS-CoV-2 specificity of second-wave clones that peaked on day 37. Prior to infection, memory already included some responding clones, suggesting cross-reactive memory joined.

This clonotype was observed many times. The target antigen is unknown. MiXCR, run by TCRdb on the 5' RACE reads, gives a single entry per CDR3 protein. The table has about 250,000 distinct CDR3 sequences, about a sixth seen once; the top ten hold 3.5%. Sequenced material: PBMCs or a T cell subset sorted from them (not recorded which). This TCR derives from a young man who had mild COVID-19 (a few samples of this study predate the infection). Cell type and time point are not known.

The CDR3 DNA sequence: TGCGCCAGCAGTCCCACGGGACAGGTAATCTACGAGCAGTACTTC. It specifies CASSPTGQVIYEQYF. The chain has TRBV5-1 and TRBJ2-7; TRBD1 agrees at 8 bases. This CDR3 contains 15 residues. Germline trimming cut 5 bases from V and 3 bases from J; bases unmatched to any gene: 10. The germline CDR1 and CDR2 sequences are SGHRS and YFSETQ.